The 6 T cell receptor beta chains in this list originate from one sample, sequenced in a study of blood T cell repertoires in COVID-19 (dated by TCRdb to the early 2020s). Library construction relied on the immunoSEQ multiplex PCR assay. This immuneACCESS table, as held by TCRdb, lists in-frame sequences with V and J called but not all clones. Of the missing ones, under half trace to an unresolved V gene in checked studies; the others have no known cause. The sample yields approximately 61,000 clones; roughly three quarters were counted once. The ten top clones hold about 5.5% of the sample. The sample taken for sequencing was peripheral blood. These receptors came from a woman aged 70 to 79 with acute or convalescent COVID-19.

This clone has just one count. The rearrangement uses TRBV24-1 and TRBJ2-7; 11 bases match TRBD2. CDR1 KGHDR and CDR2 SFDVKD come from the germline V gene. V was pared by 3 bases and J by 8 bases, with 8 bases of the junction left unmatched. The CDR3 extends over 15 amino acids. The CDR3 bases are TGTGCCACCAGTGATGATAGCGGGGGGGCAGAGAAGCAGTACTTC. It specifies CATSDDSGGAEKQYF.

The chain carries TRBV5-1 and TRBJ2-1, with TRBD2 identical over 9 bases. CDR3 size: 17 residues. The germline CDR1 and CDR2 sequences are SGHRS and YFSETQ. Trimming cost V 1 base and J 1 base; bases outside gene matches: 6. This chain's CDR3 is CASSLRASGESYNEQFF. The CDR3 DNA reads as TGCGCCAGCAGCTTGAGGGCTAGCGGGGAGTCCTACAATGAGCAGTTCTTC.

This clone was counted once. In DNA, the CDR3 is TGTGCCATCACGGGGACAGGACGCACAGATACGCAGTATTTT. Residues: CAITGTGRTDTQYF. The chain has TRBV10-3 and TRBJ2-3; 8 positions match TRBD1. Germline CDR1 reads ENHRY; CDR2 reads SYGVKD. V was pared by 7 bases and J by 1 base, with 4 bases of the junction left unmatched. The CDR3 has 14 residues.

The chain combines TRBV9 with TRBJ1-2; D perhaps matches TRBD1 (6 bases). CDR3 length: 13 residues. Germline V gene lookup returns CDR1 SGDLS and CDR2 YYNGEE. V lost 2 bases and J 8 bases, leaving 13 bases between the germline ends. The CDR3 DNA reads TGTGCCAGCAGCGTCAGGGGTACAGGGGGCTACACCTTC. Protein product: CASSVRGTGGYTF.

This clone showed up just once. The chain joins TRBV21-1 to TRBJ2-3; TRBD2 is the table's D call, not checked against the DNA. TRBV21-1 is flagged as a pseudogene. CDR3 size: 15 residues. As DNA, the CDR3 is TGTGCCAGCAGCATTAACGGGGAGAGCACAGATACGCAGTATTTT. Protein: CASSINGESTDTQYF.

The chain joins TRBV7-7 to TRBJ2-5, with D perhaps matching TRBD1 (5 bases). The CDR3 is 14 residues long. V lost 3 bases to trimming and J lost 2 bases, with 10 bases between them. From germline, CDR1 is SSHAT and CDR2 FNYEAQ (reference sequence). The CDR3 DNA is TGTGCCAGCAGCTTTTTAGGGGATCAAGAGACCCAGTACTTC. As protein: CASSFLGDQETQYF. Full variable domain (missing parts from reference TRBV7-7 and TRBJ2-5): GAGVSQSPRYKVTKRGQDVTLRCDPISSHATLYWYQQALGQGPEFLTYFNYEAQPDKSGLPSDRFSAERPEGSISTLTIQRTEQRDSAMYRCASSFLGDQETQYFGPGTRLLVL.